The 12 T cell receptor beta chains below come from one sample, sequenced in a study of blood T cells in healthy people across ages. Together with a sample-barcoded 5' primer, a J-beta primer mix was included in a second PCR lasting about 6 to 11 cycles. TCRdb processed the 5' RACE reads anew with MiXCR; each CDR3 protein has one entry. The sample includes around 970,000 distinct CDR3 sequences, roughly 51% of them seen just once. Sample: blood. Source of these receptors: a woman aged 55-69 years in good health.

A note on this clonotype: A much larger clone differs by one base, so this may be a read error. V is TRBV4-2 and J is TRBJ2-6, with a possible D match to TRBD1 (5 bases). Germline CDR1 reads LGHNA; CDR2 reads YNFKEQ. The germline V and J ends were trimmed by 6 bases and 0 bases, with 12 bases remaining between them. CDR3 length equals 16 residues. The CDR3 bases are TGTGCCAGCAGTCCGGACATCTTCTCTGGGGCCAACGTCCTGACTTTC. This gives the protein CASSPDIFSGANVLTF.

This clonotype was seen just once. The CDR3 sequence: CASSSGFHGYTF. CDR3 sequence (DNA): TGTGCCAGCAGCTCAGGGTTTCATGGCTACACCTTC. This chain joins TRBV12-3 or TRBV12-4 and TRBJ1-2; maybe TRBD1 (5 bases). The CDR3 length is 12 residues. V lost 6 bases to trimming and J lost 6 bases, with 11 bases between them.

The V call is TRBV5-1, the J call TRBJ2-5; 7 bases map to TRBD1. The J call may be faulty, since TRBJ2-7 better matches the DNA end. In germline, CDR1 is SGHRS, CDR2 YFSETQ. The CDR3 is 16 amino acids. The CDR3 sequence is CASSLTDGTVLYEQYF. The CDR3 DNA sequence: TGCGCCAGCAGCTTGACCGACGGGACAGTACTCTACGAGCAGTACTTC.

This rearrangement joins TRBV6-5 to TRBJ1-4; possibly TRBD1 for D (6 bases). Germline CDR1 is MNHEY and CDR2 is SVGAGI. The CDR3 is 13 amino acids. Deletions cut 5 bases from V and 6 bases from J, with 10 bases between. Here the CDR3 reads CASSRGAHEKLFF. CDR3 nucleotide sequence: TGTGCCAGCAGTCGGGGGGCCCATGAAAAACTGTTTTTT.

The V and J genes are TRBV4-1 and TRBJ2-7; 14 nucleotides align to TRBD2. The ends lost 3 bases at V and 2 bases at J; junction bases unmatched: 6. Germline loops: CDR1 MGHRA, CDR2 YSYEKL. This CDR3 spans 17 amino acids. The CDR3 region has the DNA TGCGCCAGCAGCCAGGGACTAGCGGGAGTATCCACCTACGAGCAGTACTTC. It specifies CASSQGLAGVSTYEQYF.

The chain joins TRBV20-1 to TRBJ2-7; perhaps TRBD1 as D (5 bases). The V and J ends lost 6 bases and 0 bases respectively, with 15 bases between them. The CDR3 spans 14 residues. The germline V gene has CDR1 DFQATT and CDR2 SNEGSKA (reference sequence). CDR3: CSAEGDQSSYEQYF. The CDR3 bases are TGCAGTGCCGAAGGGGATCAGAGCTCCTACGAGCAGTACTTC.

In regard to this clonotype: The germline gene is not matched at one end of the junction; a read error may be the cause. The chain uses TRBV5-1 and TRBJ2-3, with D possibly being TRBD2 (6 bases). The CDR3 is 17 amino acids. CDR1 SGHRS and CDR2 YFSETQ come from the germline V gene. DNA for the CDR3: TGCACCAGCAGCTTCGCCCTCGCCGGGACTTCAATAGGTACGCAGTATTTT. It is translated as CTSSFALAGTSIGTQYF.

This clonotype was detected only once. The rearrangement joins TRBV6-2 or TRBV6-3 to TRBJ2-3; TRBD2 matches 10 bases. V shed 6 bases and J 0 bases; nucleotides not matched to a gene: 3. The CDR3 has 15 residues. Germline assignment: CDR1 MNHEY and CDR2 SVGEGT. CDR3 bases: TGTGCCAGCAGGCCGGGACTAGCGAGCACAGATACGCAGTATTTT. The encoded protein is CASRPGLASTDTQYF.

The chain carries TRBV6-2 or TRBV6-3 and TRBJ2-5; D unclear. The DNA end lines up better with TRBJ2-7; the J call may be wrong. Germline assignment: CDR1 MNHEY and CDR2 SVGEGT. This CDR3 has 13 residues. CDR3 sequence (DNA): TGTGCCAGCAGTGACGGATTTGTTTACGAGCAGTACTTC. Amino acids: CASSDGFVYEQYF.

The genes are TRBV28 and TRBJ2-7; the match to TRBD1 covers 9 bases. The trim removed 8 bases at V and 3 bases at J, leaving 11 bases unmatched. CDR3 length equals 15 residues. Germline V gene sequence: CDR1 MDHEN, CDR2 SYDVKM. DNA of the CDR3: TGTGCCAGCGCCTATGGGGGGACAGGGAACTACGAGCAGTACTTC. This codes for CASAYGGTGNYEQYF.

This chain links TRBV28 with TRBJ2-7, with 9 bases matching TRBD1. Germline CDR1 and CDR2: MDHEN and SYDVKM. Germline trimming cut 6 bases from V and 5 bases from J; bases unmatched to any gene: 8. CDR3 length equals 14 residues. The chain's CDR3 is CASRARDRVNEQYF. The CDR3 nucleotides are TGTGCCAGCAGGGCGAGGGACAGGGTAAACGAGCAGTACTTC.

With regard to this clonotype: One end of the junction does not line up with germline, which may come from a read error. The J gene is TRBJ2-6, the V gene TRBV20-1; weak D call: TRBD2 (6 bases). CDR1 is DFQATT and CDR2 is SNEGSKA in the germline V gene (reference sequence). The CDR3 spans 15 residues. The CDR3 loop is CSATSGVSEANVLTF. The CDR3 DNA is TGCAGTGCAACTTCGGGGGTCTCTGAGGCCAACGTCCTGACTTTC.